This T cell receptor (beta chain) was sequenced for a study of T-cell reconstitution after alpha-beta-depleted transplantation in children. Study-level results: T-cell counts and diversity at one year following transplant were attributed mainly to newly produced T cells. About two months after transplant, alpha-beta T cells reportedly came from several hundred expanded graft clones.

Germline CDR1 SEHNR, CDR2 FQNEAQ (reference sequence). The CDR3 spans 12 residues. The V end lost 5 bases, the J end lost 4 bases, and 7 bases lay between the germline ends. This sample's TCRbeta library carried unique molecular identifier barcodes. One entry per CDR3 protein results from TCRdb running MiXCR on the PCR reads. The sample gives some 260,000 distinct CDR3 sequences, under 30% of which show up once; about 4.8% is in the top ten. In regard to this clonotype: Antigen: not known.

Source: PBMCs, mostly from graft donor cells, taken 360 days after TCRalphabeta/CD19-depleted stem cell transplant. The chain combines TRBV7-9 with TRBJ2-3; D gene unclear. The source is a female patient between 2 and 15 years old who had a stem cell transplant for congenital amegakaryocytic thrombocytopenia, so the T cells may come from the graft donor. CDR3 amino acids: CASSHEPDTQYF. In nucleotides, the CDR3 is TGTGCCAGCAGCCACGAACCAGATACGCAGTATTTT.